Below, one T cell receptor beta chain is given with its context. Its antigen is as yet unknown. The germline CDR1 and CDR2 sequences are LNHDA and SQIVND (reference sequence). V was clipped by 5 bases and J by 2 bases; unmatched bases: 9. This CDR3 is 17 amino acids long. The data stem from a study of T cells in localized non-small cell lung cancer. Study-level points and caveats: The study found T cell clonality highest in uninvolved adjacent lung, above tumor.

Sequencing used immunoSEQ multiplex PCR; TCRdb keeps in-frame clones, though not all of them. The sample includes roughly 27,000 clones, roughly 90% seen only once; the top ten take less than 5%. The material was peripheral blood mononuclear cells, obtained before any cancer treatment. The rearrangement uses TRBV19 and TRBJ2-3; 11 bases fit TRBD2. This clonotype was obtained from a woman aged 35-70 years with stage III lung adenocarcinoma. In nucleotides, the CDR3 is TGTGCCAGTAGTCTGATAGCGGGGGGGCCGGACACAGATACGCAGTATTTT. This codes for CASSLIAGGPDTDTQYF.